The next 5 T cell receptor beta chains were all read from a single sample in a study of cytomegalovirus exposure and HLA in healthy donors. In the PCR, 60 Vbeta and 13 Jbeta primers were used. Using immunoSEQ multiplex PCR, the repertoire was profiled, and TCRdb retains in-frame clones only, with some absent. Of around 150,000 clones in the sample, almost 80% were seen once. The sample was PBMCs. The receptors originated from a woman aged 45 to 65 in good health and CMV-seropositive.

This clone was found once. CDR3 sequence: CASSYSSGAAFF. The CDR3 DNA reads as TGTGCCAGCAGTTACTCGTCTGGGGCCGCTTTCTTT. The chain carries TRBV6-5 and TRBJ1-1; D possibly corresponds to TRBD1 (5 bases). The CDR3 loop spans 12 amino acids. V dropped 0 bases and J dropped 11 bases, with 10 bases sitting between them. Germline CDR1 and CDR2: MNHEY and SVGAGI.

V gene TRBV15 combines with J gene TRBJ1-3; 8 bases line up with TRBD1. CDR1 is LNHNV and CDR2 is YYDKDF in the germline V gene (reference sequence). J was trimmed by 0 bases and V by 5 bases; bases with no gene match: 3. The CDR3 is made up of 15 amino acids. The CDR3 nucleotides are TGTGCCACCAGCCCGGACAGGGACTCTGGAAACACCATATATTTT. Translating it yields CATSPDRDSGNTIYF.

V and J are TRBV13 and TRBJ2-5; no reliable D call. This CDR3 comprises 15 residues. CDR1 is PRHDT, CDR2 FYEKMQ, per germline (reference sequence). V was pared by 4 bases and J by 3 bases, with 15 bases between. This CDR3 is CASSYQADPEETQYF. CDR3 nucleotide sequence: TGTGCCAGCAGCTACCAGGCAGACCCCGAAGAGACCCAGTACTTC.

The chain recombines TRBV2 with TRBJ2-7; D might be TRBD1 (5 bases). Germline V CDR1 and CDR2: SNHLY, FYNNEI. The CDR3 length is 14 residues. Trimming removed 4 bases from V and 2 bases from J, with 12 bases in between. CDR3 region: CASSGSQGAYEQYF. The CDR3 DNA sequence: TGTGCCAGCAGTGGGTCCCAGGGTGCCTACGAGCAGTACTTC.

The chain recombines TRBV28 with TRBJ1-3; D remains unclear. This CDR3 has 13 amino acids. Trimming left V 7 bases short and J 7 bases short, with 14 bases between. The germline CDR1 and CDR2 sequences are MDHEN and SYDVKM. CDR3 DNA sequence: TGTGCCAGCAATACAATGGGAGGTAACACCATATATTTT. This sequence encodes CASNTMGGNTIYF.